The 3 T cell receptor beta chains below come from one sample, sequenced in a study of cytomegalovirus exposure and HLA in healthy donors. A multiplex PCR was run with 60 Vbeta primers and 13 Jbeta primers. TCRdb's table, derived via immunoSEQ multiplex PCR, lists solely in-frame clones and lacks some. The data show about 100,000 clones, around 74% seen once. Sequenced input: PBMCs. These receptors all come from a man aged 35 to 55 in good health and CMV-seropositive.

The chain carries TRBV7-2 and TRBJ2-2; D may be TRBD1 (5 bases). V was pared by 5 bases and J by 5 bases, with 12 bases between. Germline V gene data show CDR1 as SGHTA and CDR2 as FQGNSA. The CDR3 runs to 14 residues. The CDR3 region has the DNA TGTGCCAGCAGCGAATCAGGGTATACCGGGGAGCTGTTTTTT. Translation: CASSESGYTGELFF.

The chain couples TRBV7-2 to TRBJ1-1; D is unclear. From germline, CDR1 is SGHTA and CDR2 FQGNSA. Trimming removed 5 bases at V and 0 bases at J, with 13 bases between. This CDR3 spans 15 amino acids. CDR3 loop: CASSQRSGVNTEAFF. The DNA of the CDR3 is TGTGCCAGCAGCCAAAGGTCCGGGGTGAACACTGAAGCTTTCTTT.

The chain combines TRBV7-8 with TRBJ1-2; TRBD1 matches 12 bases. Per germline, CDR1 SGHVS and CDR2 FQNEAQ. This CDR3 has 16 amino acids. Trimming at V came to 6 bases and at J to 4 bases, leaving 9 bases not matched to a gene. The CDR3 DNA reads TGTGCCAGCAGATCCGGGACAGGGGGCGGAAGCTATGGCTACACCTTC. It is translated as CASRSGTGGGSYGYTF.